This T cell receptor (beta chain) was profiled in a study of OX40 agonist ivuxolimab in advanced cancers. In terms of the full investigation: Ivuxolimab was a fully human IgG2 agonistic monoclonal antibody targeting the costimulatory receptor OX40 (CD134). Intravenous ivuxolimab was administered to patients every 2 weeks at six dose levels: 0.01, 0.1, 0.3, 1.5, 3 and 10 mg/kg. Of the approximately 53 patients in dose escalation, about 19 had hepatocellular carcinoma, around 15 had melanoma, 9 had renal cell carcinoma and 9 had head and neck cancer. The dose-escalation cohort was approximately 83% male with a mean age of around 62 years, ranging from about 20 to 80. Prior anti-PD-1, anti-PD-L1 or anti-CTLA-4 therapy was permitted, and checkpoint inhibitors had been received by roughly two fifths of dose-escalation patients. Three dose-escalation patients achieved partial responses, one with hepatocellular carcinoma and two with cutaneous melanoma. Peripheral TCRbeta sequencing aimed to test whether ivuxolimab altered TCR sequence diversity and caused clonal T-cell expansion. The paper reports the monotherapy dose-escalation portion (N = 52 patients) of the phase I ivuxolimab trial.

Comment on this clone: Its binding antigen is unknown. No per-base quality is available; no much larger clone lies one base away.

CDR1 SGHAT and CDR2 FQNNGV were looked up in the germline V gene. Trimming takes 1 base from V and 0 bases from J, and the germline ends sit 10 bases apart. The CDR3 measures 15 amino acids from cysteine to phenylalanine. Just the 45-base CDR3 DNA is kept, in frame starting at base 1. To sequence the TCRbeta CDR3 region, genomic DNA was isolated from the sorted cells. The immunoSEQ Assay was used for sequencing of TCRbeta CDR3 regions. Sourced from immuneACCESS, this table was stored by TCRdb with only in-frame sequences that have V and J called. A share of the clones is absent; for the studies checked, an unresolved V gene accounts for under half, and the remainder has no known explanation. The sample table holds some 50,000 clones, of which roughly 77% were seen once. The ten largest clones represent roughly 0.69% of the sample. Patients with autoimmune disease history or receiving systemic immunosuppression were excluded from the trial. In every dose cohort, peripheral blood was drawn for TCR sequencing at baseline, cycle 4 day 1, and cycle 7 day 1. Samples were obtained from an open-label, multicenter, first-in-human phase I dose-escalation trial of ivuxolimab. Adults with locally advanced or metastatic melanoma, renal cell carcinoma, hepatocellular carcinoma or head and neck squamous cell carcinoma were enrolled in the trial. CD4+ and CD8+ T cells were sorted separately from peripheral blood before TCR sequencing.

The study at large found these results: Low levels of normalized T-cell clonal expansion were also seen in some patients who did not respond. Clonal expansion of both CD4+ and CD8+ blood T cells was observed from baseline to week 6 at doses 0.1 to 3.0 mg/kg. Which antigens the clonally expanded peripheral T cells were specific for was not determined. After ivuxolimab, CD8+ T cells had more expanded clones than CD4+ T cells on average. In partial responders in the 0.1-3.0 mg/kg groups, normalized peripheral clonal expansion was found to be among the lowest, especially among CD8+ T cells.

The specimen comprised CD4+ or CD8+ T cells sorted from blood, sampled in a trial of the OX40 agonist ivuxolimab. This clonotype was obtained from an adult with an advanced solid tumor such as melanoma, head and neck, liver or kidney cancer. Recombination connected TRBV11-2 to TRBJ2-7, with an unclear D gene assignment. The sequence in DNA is TGTGCCAGCAGCTTAGGGGCCTCCTCCTCCTACGAGCAGTACTTC. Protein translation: CASSLGASSSYEQYF.